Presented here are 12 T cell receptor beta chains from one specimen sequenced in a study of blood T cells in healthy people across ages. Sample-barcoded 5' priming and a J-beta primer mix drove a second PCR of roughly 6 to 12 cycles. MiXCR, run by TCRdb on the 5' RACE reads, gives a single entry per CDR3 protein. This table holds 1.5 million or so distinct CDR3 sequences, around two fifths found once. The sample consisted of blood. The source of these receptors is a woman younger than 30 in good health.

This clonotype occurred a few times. The CDR3, as DNA: TGTGCCAGCAGTTTAATGGGGGACCAATATAAAGAGACCCAGTACTTC. Translation gives CASSLMGDQYKETQYF. The chain combines TRBV27 with TRBJ2-5, with D perhaps TRBD1 or TRBD2 (5 bases each). Germline CDR1 is MNHEY and CDR2 is SMNVEV (reference sequence). The CDR3 runs to 16 residues. The V and J ends lost 2 bases and 3 bases respectively, with 16 bases between them.

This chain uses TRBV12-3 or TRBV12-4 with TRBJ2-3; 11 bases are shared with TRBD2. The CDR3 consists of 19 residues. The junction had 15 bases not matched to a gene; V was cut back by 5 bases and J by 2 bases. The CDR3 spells CASSLEGLAGGGSTDTQYF. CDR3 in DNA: TGTGCCAGCAGTCTGGAAGGGCTAGCGGGAGGAGGGTCCACAGATACGCAGTATTTT.

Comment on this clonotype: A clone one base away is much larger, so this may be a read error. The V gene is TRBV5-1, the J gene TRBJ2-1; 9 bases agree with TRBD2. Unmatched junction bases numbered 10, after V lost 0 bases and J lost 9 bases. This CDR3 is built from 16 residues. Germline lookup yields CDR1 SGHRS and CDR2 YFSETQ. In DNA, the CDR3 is TGCGCCAGCAGCTTGGCGACTAGCGGCCCTGGGTGTGAGCAGTTCTTC. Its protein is CASSLATSGPGCEQFF.

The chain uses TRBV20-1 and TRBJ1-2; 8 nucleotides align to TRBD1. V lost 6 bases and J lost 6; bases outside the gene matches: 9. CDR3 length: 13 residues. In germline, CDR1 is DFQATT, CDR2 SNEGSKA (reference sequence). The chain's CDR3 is CSAGTGGLDGYTF. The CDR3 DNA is TGCAGTGCCGGTACAGGGGGGTTGGATGGCTACACCTTC.

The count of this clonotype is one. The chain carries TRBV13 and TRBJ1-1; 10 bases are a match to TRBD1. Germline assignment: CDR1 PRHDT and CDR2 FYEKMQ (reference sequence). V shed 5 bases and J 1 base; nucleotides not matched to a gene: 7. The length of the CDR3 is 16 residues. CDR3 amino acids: CASSPRQGAENTEAFF. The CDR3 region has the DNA TGTGCCAGCAGCCCAAGACAGGGGGCGGAGAACACTGAAGCTTTCTTT. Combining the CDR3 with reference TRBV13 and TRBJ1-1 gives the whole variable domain AAGVIQSPRHLIKEKRETATLKCYPIPRHDTVYWYQQGPGQDPQFLISFYEKMQSDKGSIPDRFSAQQFSDYHSELNMSSLELGDSALYFCASSPRQGAENTEAFFGQGTRLTVV.

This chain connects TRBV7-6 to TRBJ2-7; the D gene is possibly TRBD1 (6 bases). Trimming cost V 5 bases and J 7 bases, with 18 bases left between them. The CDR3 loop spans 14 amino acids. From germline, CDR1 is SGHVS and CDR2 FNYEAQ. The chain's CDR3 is CASSPRGDTLEQYF. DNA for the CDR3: TGTGCCAGCAGCCCCAGGGGAGACACACTTGAGCAGTACTTC.

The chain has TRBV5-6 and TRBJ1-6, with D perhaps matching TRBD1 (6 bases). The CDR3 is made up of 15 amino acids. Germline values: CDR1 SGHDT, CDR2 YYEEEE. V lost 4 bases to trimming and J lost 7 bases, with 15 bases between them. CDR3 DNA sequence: TGTGCCAGCAGCGACCTAACAGGGAACAATTCACCCCTCCACTTT. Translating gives CASSDLTGNNSPLHF.

The CDR3 DNA follows: TGCGCCAGCAGCCAAGGACAGGGAGGGTCATTCATCTACGAGCAGTACTTC. Encoded protein: CASSQGQGGSFIYEQYF. The V and J genes are TRBV4-1 and TRBJ2-5, with D perhaps assigned TRBD1 or TRBD2 (7 bases each). The J call may be mistaken, given a closer DNA end match to TRBJ2-7. The CDR3 contains 17 residues. From germline, CDR1 is MGHRA and CDR2 YSYEKL.

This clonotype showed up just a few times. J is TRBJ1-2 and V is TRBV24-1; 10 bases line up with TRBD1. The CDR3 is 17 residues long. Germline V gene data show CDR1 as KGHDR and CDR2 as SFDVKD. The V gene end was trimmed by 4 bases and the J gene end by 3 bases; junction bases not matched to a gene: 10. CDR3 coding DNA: TGTGCCACCAGTGACAGTTGGACAGGGGGAACATACTATGGCTACACCTTC. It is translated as CATSDSWTGGTYYGYTF.

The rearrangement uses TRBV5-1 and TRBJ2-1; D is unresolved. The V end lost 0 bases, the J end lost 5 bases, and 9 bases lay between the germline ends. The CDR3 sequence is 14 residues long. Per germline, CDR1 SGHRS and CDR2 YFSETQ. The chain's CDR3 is CASSLEQINNEQFF. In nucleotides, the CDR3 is TGCGCCAGCAGCTTGGAACAAATTAACAATGAGCAGTTCTTC.

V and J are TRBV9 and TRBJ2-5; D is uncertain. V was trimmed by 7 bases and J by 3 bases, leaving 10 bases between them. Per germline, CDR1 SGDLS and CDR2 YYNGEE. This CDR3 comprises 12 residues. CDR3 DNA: TGTGCCAGCGGACGTATCGAAGAGACCCAGTACTTC. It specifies CASGRIEETQYF.

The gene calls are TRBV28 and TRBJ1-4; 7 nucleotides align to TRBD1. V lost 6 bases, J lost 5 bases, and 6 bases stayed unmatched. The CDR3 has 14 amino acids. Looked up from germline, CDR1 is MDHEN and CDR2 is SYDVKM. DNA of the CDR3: TGTGCCAGCAGGTGGGGACAGCAGAATGAAAAACTGTTTTTT. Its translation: CASRWGQQNEKLFF.